These 21 T cell receptor beta chains were all obtained from the same sample, sequenced in a study of cytomegalovirus exposure and HLA in healthy donors. A multiplex PCR was run with 60 Vbeta primers and 13 Jbeta primers. TCRdb's table, derived via immunoSEQ multiplex PCR, lists solely in-frame clones and lacks some. The table has 150,000 or so clones, roughly 70% seen once. Sample: PBMCs. These receptor sequences come from a man younger than 35 in good health and CMV-seropositive.

As DNA, the CDR3 is TGCGCCAGCAGCCAAGAGCTAGCGGGGCTCTCCTCTGGGGCCAACGTCCTGACTTTC. It specifies CASSQELAGLSSGANVLTF. The chain recombines TRBV4-3 with TRBJ2-6; TRBD2 matches 9 bases. This CDR3 has 19 residues. The J segment lost 0 bases and the V segment lost 0 bases, leaving 6 bases of the junction unmatched. CDR1 LGHNA and CDR2 YSLEER come from the germline V gene.

The chain links TRBV27 to TRBJ1-2, with 9 bases fitting TRBD1. The CDR3 loop spans 13 amino acids. Per germline, CDR1 MNHEY and CDR2 SMNVEV (reference sequence). V lost 6 bases to trimming and J lost 6 bases; unmatched junction nucleotides: 5. The CDR3 region is CASSKGQGHGYTF. CDR3 DNA sequence: TGTGCCAGCAGCAAGGGACAGGGTCATGGCTACACCTTC.

This chain joins TRBV14 and TRBJ2-2, with TRBD1 matching 7 bases. With V trimmed by 0 bases and J by 1 base, 5 bases remained unmatched. CDR1 SGHDN and CDR2 FVKESK come from the germline V gene. The CDR3 length is 17 residues. In DNA form, the CDR3 reads TGTGCCAGCAGCCAAGAAGGTGGGACAGTGAACACCGGGGAGCTGTTTTTT. Translation: CASSQEGGTVNTGELFF.

The V gene is TRBV7-2, the J gene TRBJ1-5; D is uncertain. The length of the CDR3 is 15 residues. Germline CDR1 reads SGHTA; CDR2 reads FQGNSA. Trimming pared 3 bases from V and 5 bases from J, leaving 14 bases between. The CDR3 protein is CASSFDGDADQPQHF. The CDR3 bases are TGTGCCAGCAGCTTTGACGGGGATGCTGATCAGCCCCAGCATTTT.

The chain has TRBV30 and TRBJ2-3, with a weak D call TRBD2 (5 bases). This CDR3 has 14 residues. Trimming took off 3 bases at V and 6 bases at J, with 16 bases between the two ends. Germline V gene lookup returns CDR1 GTSNPN and CDR2 SVGIG (reference sequence). The CDR3 here is CAWSEASIGDTQYF. CDR3 sequence (DNA): TGTGCCTGGAGCGAGGCTAGCATCGGCGATACGCAGTATTTT. Full variable domain (remainder filled in from reference TRBV30 and TRBJ2-3): SQTIHQWPATLVQPVGSPLSLECTVEGTSNPNLYWYRQAAGRGLQLLFYSVGIGQISSEVPQNLSASRPQDRQFILSSKKLLLSDSGFYLCAWSEASIGDTQYFGPGTRLTVL.

V gene TRBV10-3 combines with J gene TRBJ2-6; the match to TRBD1 covers 7 bases. The J segment lost 0 bases and the V segment lost 5 bases, leaving 10 bases of the junction unmatched. CDR1 and CDR2 from the germline V gene are ENHRY and SYGVKD. CDR3 length: 18 amino acids. CDR3 sequence reads: CAISTRQGPGSGANVLTF. The CDR3 DNA sequence: TGTGCCATCAGTACCCGACAGGGTCCGGGCTCTGGGGCCAACGTCCTGACTTTC.

This chain uses TRBV9 with TRBJ2-3, with 9 bases aligning to TRBD2. Per the germline V gene, CDR1 is SGDLS and CDR2 is YYNGEE. V gave up 3 bases and J gave up 0 bases; unmatched junction bases: 11. This CDR3 is built from 18 residues. CDR3: CASSGELVGLASTDTQYF. The CDR3 DNA is TGTGCCAGCAGCGGCGAACTCGTGGGACTAGCCAGCACAGATACGCAGTATTTT.

As DNA, the CDR3 is TGTGCCAGCGGGGGGGGACAGGGGGACAATGAGCAGTTCTTC. It yields the protein CASGGGQGDNEQFF. The rearrangement links TRBV9 to TRBJ2-1; 11 nucleotides line up with TRBD1. CDR1 and CDR2 (germline): SGDLS, YYNGEE. Trimming took 7 bases from V and 5 from J; bases not matched to a gene: 5. The CDR3 has 14 amino acids. Complete variable domain (other parts from reference TRBV9 and TRBJ2-1): DSGVTQTPKHLITATGQRVTLRCSPRSGDLSVYWYQQSLDQGLQFLIQYYNGEERAKGNILERFSAQQFPDLHSELNLSSLELGDSALYFCASGGGQGDNEQFFGPGTRLTVL.

Only a few counts were recorded for this clone. The J gene is TRBJ1-5, the V gene TRBV5-5; 9 bases are shared with TRBD1. The CDR3 loop spans 17 amino acids. With 3 bases clipped from V and 4 bases from J, the junction kept 11 bases outside the gene matches. CDR1 is SGHKS and CDR2 is YYEKEE in the germline V gene (reference sequence). The CDR3 DNA follows: TGTGCCAGCAGCTCAATTTGGGACAGGGTAGTGAATCAGCCCCAGCATTTT. Amino acids: CASSSIWDRVVNQPQHF.

The chain joins TRBV27 to TRBJ2-5, with D perhaps matching TRBD2 (6 bases). Matching the DNA end better, TRBJ2-7 makes the J call doubtful. The CDR3 sequence is 15 residues long. Germline V lookup: CDR1 MNHEY, CDR2 SMNVEV (reference sequence). DNA for the CDR3: TGTGCCAGCAGTTTTAGTCAGGGAGGCTTCAGCGAGCAGTACTTC. Translation: CASSFSQGGFSEQYF.

This sequence joins TRBV5-1 and TRBJ2-7; perhaps TRBD1 as D (5 bases). V lost 4 bases, J lost 4 bases, and 18 bases lay in between. The CDR3 is made up of 15 amino acids. The V gene's germline CDR1 is SGHRS and CDR2 YFSETQ. The CDR3 nucleotides read TGCGCCAGCAGCCTCCACTTAGGGGCGCCTTACGAGCAGTACTTC. It codes for CASSLHLGAPYEQYF.

This sequence joins TRBV6-1 and TRBJ2-5; a possible D gene is TRBD1 (6 bases). There are 17 residues in the CDR3. Germline V gives CDR1 MNHNS, CDR2 SASEGT. Deletions cut 6 bases from V and 5 bases from J, with 25 bases between. Here the CDR3 DNA reads TGTGCCAGCAGCGAAAGGGTGTTCCGGGTCCAGGGGGAGACCCAGTACTTC. The encoded protein is CASSERVFRVQGETQYF.

In this sample, this clone turned up a few times. Distinct nucleotide sequences in the sample also encode this CDR3. V usage is TRBV11-2 and J usage is TRBJ2-1, with D maybe TRBD1 (7 bases). Trimming took 2 bases from V and 7 from J, leaving 9 bases between them. Germline-derived CDR1 and CDR2 are SGHAT and FQNNGV. CDR3 length: 13 amino acids. CDR3 sequence (DNA): TGTGCCAGCAGCTTACCAGGGGGGAATGAGCAGTTCTTC. It translates to CASSLPGGNEQFF.

The gene calls are TRBV4-2 and TRBJ1-3; tentatively, D is TRBD1 (6 bases). V was cut by 3 bases and J by 0 bases, with 12 bases left in between. This CDR3 comprises 16 residues. CDR1 LGHNA and CDR2 YNFKEQ come from the germline V gene. DNA for the CDR3: TGTGCCAGCAGCCACGACGGGACAACCTCTGGAAACACCATATATTTT. Translating it yields CASSHDGTTSGNTIYF.

This clone was recorded only once. The rearrangement uses TRBV7-8 and TRBJ2-5, with D possibly TRBD1 on 8 matching bases. CDR1 is SGHVS and CDR2 is FQNEAQ in the germline V gene. V lost 2 bases to trimming and J lost 5 bases, with 12 bases between them. The length of the CDR3 is 14 residues. The CDR3 sequence: CASSLNRGGETQYF. CDR3 in DNA: TGTGCCAGCAGCTTAAACAGGGGGGGTGAGACCCAGTACTTC.

V is TRBV28 and J is TRBJ1-5, with D possibly matching TRBD1 (5 bases). Per germline, CDR1 MDHEN and CDR2 SYDVKM. The CDR3 loop spans 13 amino acids. V lost 2 bases and J lost 11, with 13 bases in between. The CDR3: CASSLQGGGAQHF. In DNA, the CDR3 is TGTGCCAGCAGTTTACAAGGTGGGGGGGCCCAGCATTTT.

The rearrangement joins TRBV10-3 to TRBJ2-2, with a tentative D call TRBD1 (6 bases). Between the trimmed V and J ends, which lost 10 bases and 3 bases, there was a span of 12 bases. The CDR3 loop spans 13 amino acids. Germline V lookup: CDR1 ENHRY, CDR2 SYGVKD. CDR3 in DNA: TGTGCCACTCTGTGGGGGCACACCGGGGAGCTGTTTTTT. This codes for CATLWGHTGELFF.

The V call is TRBV30, the J call TRBJ2-7; 8 bases are shared with TRBD1. The germline V gene has CDR1 GTSNPN and CDR2 SVGIG (reference sequence). V gave up 2 bases and J gave up 5 bases; unmatched junction bases: 8. The CDR3 loop spans 14 amino acids. CDR3 in amino acids: CAWSQTGDGNEQYF. The CDR3 DNA reads as TGTGCCTGGAGTCAGACAGGGGATGGGAACGAGCAGTACTTC.

The J gene is TRBJ2-1, the V gene TRBV15, with 7 bases lining up with TRBD2. Germline lookup yields CDR1 LNHNV and CDR2 YYDKDF (reference sequence). V was clipped by 6 bases and J by 0 bases; unmatched bases: 5. The CDR3 is 15 residues long. The CDR3 loop reads CATSHGGSSYNEQFF. The DNA of the CDR3 is TGTGCCACCAGTCACGGGGGGTCCTCCTACAATGAGCAGTTCTTC.

V gene TRBV4-2 combines with J gene TRBJ2-1; 9 bases map to TRBD2. With 0 bases clipped from V and 9 bases from J, the junction kept 6 bases outside the gene matches. This CDR3 comprises 15 residues. Germline V gives CDR1 LGHNA, CDR2 YNFKEQ. The DNA for the CDR3 is TGTGCCAGCAGCCAAGAGGTAGTAGCGGGGGTTGAGCAGTTCTTC. Amino acids: CASSQEVVAGVEQFF.

This chain uses TRBV7-2 with TRBJ1-2; D uncertain. Between the trimmed V and J ends, which lost 1 base and 7 bases, there was a span of 13 bases. The CDR3 runs to 14 residues. Looked up from germline, CDR1 is SGHTA and CDR2 is FQGNSA. CDR3 DNA: TGTGCCAGCAGCTTAGTGGCCGGGAATTTTGGCTACACCTTC. Its protein is CASSLVAGNFGYTF.